A selection of T cell receptor beta chains follows, all from one sample in a study of early T cells in non-severe SARS-CoV-2 infection. From the 5' RACE reads, TCRdb called clonotypes with MiXCR, one entry per CDR3 protein. Of tens of thousands of distinct CDR3 sequences in the sample, roughly 13% are singletons; the top ten hold around 4.7%. Input material: whole blood. These receptors were obtained from an adult who was a healthcare worker with PCR-confirmed SARS-CoV-2 infection or an uninfected control (not recorded which). Both conserved end residues are part of each CDR3. Each record gives: J gene, V gene, CDR3 protein.

TRBJ2-1 TRBV11-2 CASSSPELAYNEQFF
TRBJ1-2 TRBV19 CASSILAGTNYGYTF
TRBJ2-5 TRBV29-1 CSAGQVLRETQYF
TRBJ1-2 TRBV29-1 CSVDTEKRYGYTF
TRBJ2-6 TRBV6-2/TRBV6-3 CASSYRRDGANVLTF
TRBJ2-7 TRBV2 CASSGSYEQYF
TRBJ1-1 TRBV7-6 CASSLGANEAFF
TRBJ2-7 TRBV5-4 CASSLAGQGVHEQYF
TRBJ1-6 TRBV12-3/TRBV12-4 CASSLTGASPLHF
TRBJ1-1 TRBV12-3/TRBV12-4 CASSFGGEAFF
TRBJ1-6 TRBV12-3/TRBV12-4 CASSFFSSYNSPLHF
TRBJ2-1 TRBV20-1 CSAGGEDHNEQFF
TRBJ2-6 TRBV7-2 CASSRTSGGQGANVLTF
TRBJ1-1 TRBV6-1 CASSERQGLNTEAFF
TRBJ2-2 TRBV20-1 CSAKSSGKRELFF
TRBJ2-5 TRBV11-2 CASSLGPREEETQYF
TRBJ2-3 TRBV2 CANILAASTDTQYF